The 18 T cell receptor beta chains below were found in one sample sequenced in a study of early T cells in non-severe SARS-CoV-2 infection. Using its own MiXCR run on the 5' RACE reads, TCRdb lists one record per CDR3 protein. Counted here are roughly 29,000 distinct CDR3 sequences, about 4.6% occurring once; the ten biggest clones make up about 12%. The sample comprised whole blood. The source of these receptors is an adult who was a healthcare worker with PCR-confirmed SARS-CoV-2 infection or an uninfected control (not recorded which).

Ten or more counts support this clonotype. The CDR3 ends on some other residue instead of the conserved phenylalanine or tryptophan, so this is likely a read error. This chain uses TRBV7-8 with TRBJ2-1; 8 bases agree with TRBD2. Trimming removed 6 bases from V and 9 bases from J; junction bases left unmatched: 7. The germline gives CDR1 SGHVS, CDR2 FQNEAQ. The CDR3 length is 13 residues. DNA for the CDR3: TGTGCCAGCAGAACTAGCGGTGGTGGTGAGCAGTTCTCC. Translation: CASRTSGGGEQFS.

This clonotype appeared many times. The chain carries TRBV5-1 and TRBJ2-3; TRBD2 agrees at 7 bases. CDR3 length: 15 residues. The V segment lost 7 bases and the J segment 3 bases; nucleotides outside the gene matches: 11. CDR1 is SGHRS and CDR2 is YFSETQ in the germline V gene. The CDR3 protein is CASGVLARGTDTQYF. CDR3 DNA sequence: TGCGCCAGCGGAGTACTAGCGCGGGGTACAGATACGCAGTATTTT.

The sample holds many counts of this clonotype. The gene calls are TRBV12-3 or TRBV12-4 and TRBJ2-1; D is ambiguous. V lost 7 bases and J 0 bases, leaving 7 bases between the germline ends. The CDR3 totals 13 residues. CDR3 loop: CASTRDSYNEQFF. In DNA form, the CDR3 reads TGTGCCAGCACAAGGGACTCCTACAATGAGCAGTTCTTC.

This clonotype came up many times. The V and J genes are TRBV20-1 and TRBJ2-2; no reliable D call. From germline, CDR1 is DFQATT and CDR2 SNEGSKA (reference sequence). V lost 4 bases and J 1 base, leaving 7 bases between the germline ends. The CDR3 is 13 amino acids. CDR3 DNA sequence: TGCAGTGCTAAGGCTGGGAACACCGGGGAGCTGTTTTTT. This sequence encodes CSAKAGNTGELFF.

This clonotype was seen only a few times. This sequence joins TRBV20-1 and TRBJ2-2, with D perhaps given as TRBD1 or TRBD2 (5 bases each). Per the germline V gene, CDR1 is DFQATT and CDR2 is SNEGSKA (reference sequence). Deletions cut 6 bases from V and 2 bases from J, with 16 bases between. The CDR3 loop spans 15 amino acids. CDR3 residues: CSARKGPLNTGELFF. As DNA, the CDR3 is TGCAGTGCGAGAAAGGGACCACTTAACACCGGGGAGCTGTTTTTT.

This clonotype was seen at least ten times. The chain couples TRBV29-1 to TRBJ2-5; D uncertain. Germline lookup yields CDR1 SQVTM and CDR2 ANQGSEA. This CDR3 spans 12 amino acids. Trimming shortened V by 7 bases and J by 5 bases, and 14 bases separated the two germline ends. This chain's CDR3 is CSAHLYGETQYF. In DNA form, the CDR3 reads TGCAGCGCTCACCTATACGGGGAGACCCAGTACTTC.

This clonotype came up many times. The chain links TRBV27 to TRBJ2-7, with D possibly called TRBD1 or TRBD2 (6 bases each). This CDR3 has 16 amino acids. Germline V gives CDR1 MNHEY, CDR2 SMNVEV (reference sequence). Trimming took 0 bases from V and 4 from J, leaving 16 bases between them. CDR3 sequence: CASSLSGGGTHYEQYF. CDR3 nucleotides: TGTGCCAGCAGTTTATCAGGAGGGGGGACCCATTACGAGCAGTACTTC.

This clonotype was detected many times. V and J are TRBV29-1 and TRBJ2-7; TRBD2 matches 7 bases. Looked up from germline, CDR1 is SQVTM and CDR2 is ANQGSEA. The CDR3 runs 14 residues. The junction had 7 bases not matched to a gene; V was cut back by 4 bases and J by 1 base. This CDR3 reads CSVGVGGRSYEQYF. The CDR3 DNA sequence: TGCAGCGTTGGTGTGGGAGGGAGATCCTACGAGCAGTACTTC.

This clonotype was seen many times. The chain joins TRBV6-1 to TRBJ2-5; D remains ambiguous. Germline V gene lookup returns CDR1 MNHNS and CDR2 SASEGT. Trimming stripped 4 bases from V and 4 bases from J, with 10 bases between. This CDR3 has 13 amino acids. CDR3 sequence reads: CASSAGPGETQYF. DNA for the CDR3: TGTGCCAGCAGTGCGGGCCCGGGAGAGACCCAGTACTTC.

This clonotype came up many times. The chain has TRBV25-1 and TRBJ2-3, with 8 bases matching TRBD2. Germline V gene lookup returns CDR1 MGHDK and CDR2 SYGVNS. Trimming cost V 10 bases and J 6 bases; bases outside gene matches: 12. This CDR3 comprises 14 residues. CDR3 loop: CATAWGLGEDTQYF. The DNA of the CDR3 is TGTGCCACCGCGTGGGGACTAGGTGAGGATACGCAGTATTTT.

This clonotype came up many times. The J gene is TRBJ1-5, the V gene TRBV6-1; D is unclear. Germline V gives CDR1 MNHNS, CDR2 SASEGT. V was clipped by 2 bases and J by 3 bases, with 5 bases between them. This CDR3 is built from 13 residues. CDR3 in DNA: TGTGCCAGCAGTGAATCAGTCAATCAGCCCCAGCATTTT. Amino acid sequence: CASSESVNQPQHF.

This clonotype occurred many times. V gene TRBV4-2 combines with J gene TRBJ2-5; perhaps TRBD2 as D (6 bases). This CDR3 has 14 amino acids. CDR1 is LGHNA and CDR2 is YNFKEQ in the germline V gene. V gave up 0 bases and J gave up 7 bases, with 12 bases separating them. CDR3 loop: CASSQDPGRGTQYF. The CDR3 DNA reads as TGTGCCAGCAGCCAAGATCCCGGGAGAGGGACCCAGTACTTC.

This clonotype occurred many times. The V and J genes are TRBV3-1 and TRBJ1-5; D is possibly TRBD1 (5 bases). The CDR3 totals 15 residues. CDR1 is LGHDT and CDR2 is YNNKEL in the germline V gene (reference sequence). Trimming left V 1 base short and J 4 bases short, with 11 bases between. Here the CDR3 DNA reads TGTGCCAGCAGCCAAGCGGGACTTCCTAATCAGCCCCAGCATTTT. This sequence encodes CASSQAGLPNQPQHF.

This clonotype was counted many times. V and J are TRBV28 and TRBJ1-4; D unresolved. V was clipped by 4 bases and J by 7 bases, with 7 bases between them. There are 12 residues in the CDR3. Germline CDR1 is MDHEN and CDR2 is SYDVKM. The CDR3 nucleotides read TGTGCCAGCAGTTACGGTCTTGAAAAACTGTTTTTT. It encodes CASSYGLEKLFF.

This sequence joins TRBV3-1 and TRBJ1-1; D gene unclear. This CDR3 comprises 14 residues. Trimming pared 0 bases from V and 11 bases from J, leaving 16 bases between. The germline gives CDR1 LGHDT, CDR2 YNNKEL (reference sequence). The CDR3 reads CASSQDLVGVGAFF. In DNA, the CDR3 is TGTGCCAGCAGCCAAGATCTTGTGGGTGTGGGTGCTTTCTTT.

This clonotype was seen a handful of times. The V gene is TRBV7-6, the J gene TRBJ2-5; D unclear. Germline CDR1 is SGHVS and CDR2 is FNYEAQ. This CDR3 spans 14 amino acids. Trimming removed 0 bases at V and 4 bases at J, with 9 bases between. This CDR3 reads CASSLATLGETQYF. CDR3 in DNA: TGTGCCAGCAGCTTAGCAACCCTGGGAGAGACCCAGTACTTC. Combining the CDR3 with reference TRBV7-6 and TRBJ2-5 gives the whole variable domain GAGVSQSPRYKVTKRGQDVALRCDPISGHVSLYWYRQALGQGPEFLTYFNYEAQQDKSGLPNDRFSAERPEGSISTLTIQRTEQRDSAMYRCASSLATLGETQYFGPGTRLLVL.

This clonotype was observed many times. The chain employs TRBV5-1 and TRBJ2-5; unclear D gene. There are 13 residues in the CDR3. V shed 5 bases and J shed 1 base, with 9 bases lying between them. From germline, CDR1 is SGHRS and CDR2 YFSETQ. Written as DNA, the CDR3 is TGCGCCAGCAGAACTTTACCCCAAGAGACCCAGTACTTC. It yields the protein CASRTLPQETQYF.

This clonotype showed up many times. The chain employs TRBV10-3 and TRBJ1-3; D is perhaps TRBD1 (5 bases). The germline gives CDR1 ENHRY, CDR2 SYGVKD. CDR3 length equals 14 residues. Trimming left V 7 bases short and J 4 bases short, with 14 bases between. The CDR3 sequence is CAIKIQGSGNTIYF. CDR3 bases: TGTGCCATCAAAATCCAGGGTTCAGGAAACACCATATATTTT.